This TCR beta chain was found in a study of regulatory T cells in long-lasting Graves disease. Time point meaning: newly diagnosed GD, antithyroid drugs for less than 3 months. Making the TCR library involved RNA that had been extracted from PBMCs. Investigators prepared the TCR beta libraries by applying iRepertoire HTBI primers and Arm-PCR of CDR3 regions. Each CDR3 protein is one row after TCRdb ran MiXCR on the multiplex PCR reads. This sample has about 460,000 distinct CDR3 sequences, with around 15% found just once. The CDR3 is made up of 16 amino acids. The ends lost 3 bases at V and 7 bases at J; junction bases unmatched: 12. Germline CDR1 reads SGHRS; CDR2 reads YFSETQ. This clonotype showed up just a few times. These data are also associated with another study on T cells in Graves' hyperthyroidism and ophthalmopathy.

This clonotype was obtained from a woman aged 50 to 60 with Graves disease. The chain recombines TRBV5-1 with TRBJ2-3, with 9 bases matching TRBD2. The sequencing used peripheral blood mononuclear cells (PBMCs), collected at new diagnosis, from a patient treated with antithyroid drugs. CDR3 sequence (DNA): TGCGCCAGCAGCTGGCTTAATAGCGGGAGTTCCAATACGCAGTATTTT. Its translation: CASSWLNSGSSNTQYF.